This TCR beta chain emerged from a study of Graves' ophthalmopathy and Graves' hyperthyroidism. The sequenced template was RNA, covering the TCR beta CDR3 region. Investigators did first-round RT-PCR with HTBI primers, then second-round multiplex PCR. TCRdb re-analysed the multiplex PCR reads in MiXCR, keeping a single row per CDR3 protein. The top ten hold over 8.5% of the sample, which has around 1,200,000 distinct CDR3 sequences, around a third seen once. The TCR originated in an adult man with Graves' hyperthyroidism. Sequenced input: peripheral blood or thyroid tissue (not recorded which).

CDR3 sequence: CASRGDRDSNQPQHF. CDR3 bases: TGTGCCAGCAGGGGGGACAGAGATAGCAATCAGCCCCAGCATTTT. This chain connects TRBV6-2 or TRBV6-3 to TRBJ1-5, with 7 positions matching TRBD1. The CDR3 runs 15 residues. CDR1 and CDR2 from the germline V gene are MNHEY and SVGEGT. Trimming removed 6 bases from V and 0 bases from J; junction bases left unmatched: 5.